The rows below give T cell receptor beta chains drawn from one sample of a study of blood T cell repertoires in COVID-19. Libraries were prepared by immunoSEQ multiplex PCR; TCRdb keeps only in-frame clonotypes and omits some of them. The repertoire holds roughly 100,000 clones, around nine tenths seen once, with less than 4% in the top ten. The sample comprised peripheral blood. These receptors were taken from a human donor in a cohort sampled during active COVID-19. Each CDR3 is given with its conserved first and last residue. Fields, in order: clone size, D gene, J gene, V gene, CDR3 DNA, CDR3 protein. A D gene is named only where the DNA matches it firmly. Not all rows give a size; the values are once, few, many and, for expanded clones, a class.

size: NA
D: NA
J: TRBJ1-4
V: TRBV18
DNA: TGTGCCAGCTCGTCCCGACAGGTTAATAATGAAAAACTGTTTTTT
CDR3: CASSSRQVNNEKLFF

size: NA
D: NA
J: TRBJ2-4
V: TRBV7-2
DNA: TGTGCCAGCAGCTTAAGACAGACAAAAAACATTCAGTACTTC
CDR3: CASSLRQTKNIQYF

size: NA
D: NA
J: TRBJ2-5
V: TRBV6-5
DNA: TGTGCCAGCAGTCTGAATGGGGGCTCGCTGGAGACCCAGTACTTC
CDR3: CASSLNGGSLETQYF

size: once
D: NA
J: TRBJ1-5
V: TRBV23-1
DNA: TGCGCCAGCAGTCGGGGGGGGCACCTCTCCGCATATAGCAATCAGCCCCAGCATTTT
CDR3: CASSRGGHLSAYSNQPQHF

size: NA
D: NA
J: TRBJ2-1
V: TRBV19
DNA: TGTGCCAGTAGTGTAGCGGTGGGAGTCGATGAGCAGTTCTTC
CDR3: CASSVAVGVDEQFF

size: NA
D: TRBD1
J: TRBJ1-5
V: TRBV19
DNA: TGTGCCAGTAGTACGGACAGGGTTGGCAATCAGCCCCAGCATTTT
CDR3: CASSTDRVGNQPQHF

size: NA
D: TRBD2
J: TRBJ2-7
V: TRBV4-1
DNA: TGCGCCAGCAGCTCGACTAGCGGGTATACCTACGAGCAGTACTTC
CDR3: CASSSTSGYTYEQYF

size: NA
D: TRBD2
J: TRBJ2-1
V: TRBV6-5
DNA: TGTGCCAGCAGTTTAAGGGCGGGGGCCTACAATGAGCAGTTCTTC
CDR3: CASSLRAGAYNEQFF

size: NA
D: NA
J: TRBJ1-2
V: TRBV24-1
DNA: TGTGCCACCAGTTCTCGGTCAACTAACTATGGCTACACCTTC
CDR3: CATSSRSTNYGYTF

size: NA
D: TRBD1
J: TRBJ1-4
V: TRBV4-3
DNA: TGCGCCAGCAGCCAAGATCGGACAGGGGATGGAGAAAAACTGTTTTTT
CDR3: CASSQDRTGDGEKLFF

size: NA
D: TRBD1
J: TRBJ1-1
V: TRBV6-5
DNA: TGTGCCAGCAGGCGCAGACAGGGTGGGAACACTGAAGCTTTCTTT
CDR3: CASRRRQGGNTEAFF

size: NA
D: NA
J: TRBJ1-2
V: TRBV7-9
DNA: TGTGCCAGCAGCCTGCCCGGCAGGGAAACTAACTATGGCTACACCTTC
CDR3: CASSLPGRETNYGYTF

size: NA
D: TRBD2
J: TRBJ2-1
V: TRBV18
DNA: TGTGCCAGCACTGGATTTAGGACTAGCGGGGTTTCCTACAATGAGCAGTTCTTC
CDR3: CASTGFRTSGVSYNEQFF

size: NA
D: NA
J: TRBJ1-6
V: TRBV10-2
DNA: TGCGCCAGCCACCCAGAGGTCAATTCACCCCTCCACTTT
CDR3: CASHPEVNSPLHF